These T cell receptor beta chains were read from a single sample in a study of blood T cells in healthy people across ages. MiXCR, run by TCRdb on the 5' RACE reads, gives a single entry per CDR3 protein. The sample consists of about 1.5 million distinct CDR3 sequences, approximately 43% of them appearing once. The sequencing sample was made of blood. These receptor sequences come from a young woman in good health. Each CDR3 is given with its conserved first and last residue. The order of the fields is V gene, clone size, D gene, J gene, CDR3 DNA, CDR3 protein. A D gene is named only where the DNA matches it firmly. Expanded clones are given a class, and other clones once, few, many or no size at all.

TRBV20-1	many	NA	TRBJ2-3	TGCAGTGCTCTGACAGTTGCTACGCAGTATTTT	CSALTVATQYF
TRBV28	NA	TRBD1	TRBJ2-7	TGTGCCAGCAGCCGGGACAGGGGGCTGTCCTACGAGCAGTACTTC	CASSRDRGLSYEQYF
TRBV20-1	few	NA	TRBJ1-5	TGCAGTGCTAGGGGGGGGAACAATCAGCCCCAGCATTTT	CSARGGNNQPQHF
TRBV7-2	NA	NA	TRBJ1-1	TGTGCCAGCACCCAAACGGGGGGAACTGAAGCTTTCTTT	CASTQTGGTEAFF
TRBV4-1	few	NA	TRBJ1-2	TGCGCCAGCAGCCCTAGTGAGGGTGACTATGGCTACACCTTC	CASSPSEGDYGYTF
TRBV10-3	NA	NA	TRBJ1-1	TGTGCCATCAGCGATCTTGGGGTGGTGAACACTGAAGCTTTCTTT	CAISDLGVVNTEAFF
TRBV7-9	NA	TRBD2	TRBJ2-1	TGTGCCAGCAGCTTACTGGGACTAGCGGGCACCTTAGATGAGCAGTTCTTC	CASSLLGLAGTLDEQFF
TRBV11-2	NA	NA	TRBJ2-1	TGTGCCAGCAGCTTGACTCAAAACTACAATGAGCAGTTCTTC	CASSLTQNYNEQFF
TRBV20-1	few	TRBD2	TRBJ2-3	TGCAGTGCTCCTAGGAGCGGGATCCCGAAAGATACGCAGTATTTT	CSAPRSGIPKDTQYF
TRBV5-5	NA	TRBD2	TRBJ2-3	TGTGCCAGCAGCTTGGCGGGACTACACACAGAGACGCAGTATTTT	CASSLAGLHTETQYF
TRBV18	few	TRBD2	TRBJ2-1	TGTGCCAGCTCACCCAGGACACGCGGGGGATACAATGAGCAGTTCTTC	CASSPRTRGGYNEQFF
TRBV30	NA	TRBD2	TRBJ2-3	TGTGCCTGGAGTAGACTAGCGGACACAGATACGCAGTATTTT	CAWSRLADTDTQYF
TRBV29-1	NA	NA	TRBJ2-7	TGCAGCGTTGCATCCCGACTGGCGGACGAGCAGTACTTC	CSVASRLADEQYF
TRBV7-9	NA	TRBD2	TRBJ2-1	TGTGCCAGCAGCTTAGGCGCGGGAGGGCTGAATAATGAGCAGTTCTTC	CASSLGAGGLNNEQFF
TRBV29-1	NA	TRBD2	TRBJ2-3	TGCAGCGTTGAAACTAGCGGGCTCTTCACAGATACGCAGTATTTT	CSVETSGLFTDTQYF
TRBV7-9	NA	NA	TRBJ2-3	TGTGCCAGCAGCTTAGTTCGACAGGCAGATACGCAGTATTTT	CASSLVRQADTQYF
TRBV20-1	NA	NA	TRBJ2-7	TGCAGTGCTAGAGTGCCTGCAAGCTCCTACAATGAGCAGTACTTC	CSARVPASSYNEQYF
TRBV20-1	NA	TRBD1	TRBJ1-2	TGCAGTGCTAGAGTCCGGGACAGGGGGCGGAATGGCTACACCTTC	CSARVRDRGRNGYTF
TRBV12-5	NA	TRBD1	TRBJ1-6	TGTGCTAGTGGTTTGCCCGGGACAGGGCACAATTCACCCCTCCACTTT	CASGLPGTGHNSPLHF
TRBV7-8	NA	NA	TRBJ2-1	TGTGCCAGCAGCTTAGGGGGCTGGGGGGATCCTTACAATGAGCAGTTCTTC	CASSLGGWGDPYNEQFF
TRBV27	NA	NA	TRBJ2-1	TGTGCCAGCAGTTTCCATGGGGTTGAGCAGTTCTTC	CASSFHGVEQFF
TRBV9	NA	NA	TRBJ1-1	TGTGCCTGCAGCGTGACCCCGGGGGGGGCCACTGAAGCTTTCTTT	CACSVTPGGATEAFF
TRBV20-1	few	TRBD2	TRBJ2-1	TGCAGTGCTAGAAACTCGGGGACTAGGGGGACTGAGCAGTTCTTC	CSARNSGTRGTEQFF
TRBV16	NA	NA	TRBJ1-1	TGTGCCAGCAGCCAATTGGTAGGGATCACTGAAGCTTTCTTT	CASSQLVGITEAFF
TRBV6-5	few	NA	TRBJ2-1	TGTGCCAGCAGTAACGGACCGACCAGGAGTGAGCAGTTCTTC	CASSNGPTRSEQFF
TRBV12-3/TRBV12-4	few	TRBD1	TRBJ1-5	TGTGCCAGCAGTCAAAAGCCCGGGACAGTCAATCAGCCCCAGCATTTT	CASSQKPGTVNQPQHF
TRBV12-3/TRBV12-4	NA	NA	TRBJ2-7	TGTGCCAGCAGCTCGAACAGGGTTCGTGACGAGCAGTACTTC	CASSSNRVRDEQYF
TRBV20-1	NA	TRBD1	TRBJ1-3	TGCAGTGCCCCTGCTGGGACAGTCGGGAACACCATATATTTT	CSAPAGTVGNTIYF
TRBV24-1	NA	TRBD1	TRBJ1-2	TGTGCCACCAGTGGCCGGGACAGCCTCACTGGCTACACCTTC	CATSGRDSLTGYTF
TRBV27	NA	NA	TRBJ2-1	TGTGCCAGCAGTTTCCAGCAGGGCTCCGAGCAGTTCTTC	CASSFQQGSEQFF
TRBV12-3/TRBV12-4	few	NA	TRBJ2-7	TGTGCCAGCAGTTTCGTACAGGATTACTACGAGCAGTACTTC	CASSFVQDYYEQYF
TRBV7-9	NA	NA	TRBJ1-1	TGTGCCAGCAGCTTAGCGTACAGGGTGGAATCAGCTTTCTTT	CASSLAYRVESAFF
TRBV7-2	few	TRBD2	TRBJ2-7	TGTGCCAGCAGCTCAGCAGTGGGACTAGCGGTCTACGAGCAGTACTTC	CASSSAVGLAVYEQYF
TRBV10-3	few	TRBD2	TRBJ2-3	TGTGCCATCAGCGCGGGGACTAGCGGAGGCACAGATACGCAGTATTTT	CAISAGTSGGTDTQYF
TRBV9	NA	TRBD1	TRBJ2-3	TGTGCCAGCAGCGCGGACAGGGAGGAAACAGATACGCAGTATTTT	CASSADREETDTQYF
TRBV7-2	few	TRBD1	TRBJ1-2	TGTGCCAGCAGCGCCAGGGGGTCCAACTATGGCTACACCTTC	CASSARGSNYGYTF
TRBV5-1	NA	TRBD1	TRBJ1-2	TGCGCCAGCAGCCTCGGGACAGGGGGCCTTAACTATGGCTACACCTTC	CASSLGTGGLNYGYTF